The rows below give T cell receptor beta chains drawn from one sample of a study of T cell repertoires in cytomegalovirus infection. TCRdb reprocessed the reads via MiXCR and lists one record per CDR3 protein. Of almost 500,000 distinct CDR3 sequences in the sample, roughly 12% were seen once. The sequenced sample was PBMCs. The receptors stem from a human donor in good health (CMV status not recorded). Some clones in this sample may be carry-over from other donors' samples. CDR3s include the opening cysteine and the closing phenylalanine or tryptophan.

v_gene | CDR3aa
TRBV7-2 | CASSLDSRYGQYF
TRBV9 | CASSVGTGFSYEQYF
TRBV20-1 | CSAQKQGANTEAFF
TRBV12-3/TRBV12-4 | CASSLAGAGGTNEQFF
TRBV6-1 | CASSESTGLQFF
TRBV7-3 | CASSSGVEQFF
TRBV7-8 | CASSLIRRQETQYF
TRBV7-8 | CASSHTYSAPYNEQFF
TRBV7-8 | CASSFGETEAFF
TRBV18 | CASSPPGLNEQFF
TRBV6-4 | CVSSGASFSANTGELFF
TRBV25-1 | CASSEKSGNSNQPQHF
TRBV7-9 | CASSLPPGYNEQFF
TRBV11-1 | CASSEDSYYGYTF
TRBV6-1 | CASSSGTEPTGELFF
TRBV9 | CASSVGTTWGNEQFF
TRBV27 | CASSPPERVPYEQYF
TRBV5-1 | CASSYQGDQETQYF
TRBV28 | CASSLGRTGGFPSSYEQYF
TRBV6-1 | CASSLVDSQETQYF
TRBV20-1 | CSAVGPSQETQYF
TRBV7-9 | CASTLAPGTGGYEQFF
TRBV7-2 | CASSPSQGYGYTF
TRBV2 | CASSGREGGGYTF
TRBV27 | CASSGLAGSDTQYF
TRBV19 | CASSRTANTEAFF
TRBV10-3 | CAIRESGQGAGYTF
TRBV4-2 | CASSQDLGGAYNEQFF
TRBV5-5 | CASSGQGGYSPLHF
TRBV7-3 | CASSFMGTGDEQYF
TRBV20-1 | CSALGLAGYNEQFF